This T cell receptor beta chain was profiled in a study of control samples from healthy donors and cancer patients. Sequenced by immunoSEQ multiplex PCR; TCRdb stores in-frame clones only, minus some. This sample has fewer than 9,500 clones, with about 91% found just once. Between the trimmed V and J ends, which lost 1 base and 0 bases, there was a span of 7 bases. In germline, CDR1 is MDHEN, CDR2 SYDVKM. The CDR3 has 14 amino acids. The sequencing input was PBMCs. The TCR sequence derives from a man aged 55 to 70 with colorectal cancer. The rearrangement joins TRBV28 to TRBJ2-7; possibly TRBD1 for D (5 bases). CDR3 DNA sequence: TGTGCCAGCAGTTTATTACAGGTCTCCTACGAGCAGTACTTC. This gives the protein CASSLLQVSYEQYF. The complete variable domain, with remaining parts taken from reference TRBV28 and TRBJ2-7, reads DVKVTQSSRYLVKRTGEKVFLECVQDMDHENMFWYRQDPGLGLRLIYFSYDVKMKEKGDIPEGYSVSREKKERFSLILESASTNQTSMYLCASSLLQVSYEQYFGPGTRLTVT.